These T cell receptor beta chains were read from a single sample in a study of naive and memory T cell subsets. TCRdb re-called the UMI-ligation and nested PCR reads through MiXCR, storing one row per CDR3 protein. This sample has under 150,000 distinct CDR3 sequences, with over 15% found just once. Sequencing used naive CD4+ T cells from blood. These receptors all come from a human donor in good health. Both conserved end residues are part of each CDR3. The D gene is left open where the match is weak. Some rows mark clone size as missing; the rest say once, few, many or name a class of expanded clone.

few,TRBJ2-1,TRBD2,14,TRBV7-2,CASSLSGTYNEQFF,TGTGCCAGCAGCCTTAGCGGGACCTACAATGAGCAGTTCTTC
.,TRBJ2-2,TRBD2,15,TRBV27,CASSFWQGGTGELFF,TGTGCCAGCAGTTTTTGGCAGGGAGGGACCGGGGAGCTGTTTTTT
.,TRBJ2-7,TRBD1,15,TRBV4-2,CASSQTGGSSYEQYF,TGTGCCAGCAGCCAGACAGGGGGCAGCTCCTACGAGCAGTACTTC
.,TRBJ2-1,TRBD2,16,TRBV7-2,CASSAPGLAAYNEQFF,TGTGCCAGCAGCGCGCCGGGACTAGCGGCGTACAATGAGCAGTTCTTC
.,TRBJ2-1,TRBD2,17,TRBV7-2,CASSLKASTSGINEQFF,TGTGCCAGCAGCTTAAAGGCATCGACTAGCGGGATAAATGAGCAGTTCTTC
few,TRBJ1-1,.,14,TRBV20-1,CSARAGTLNTEAFF,TGCAGTGCTAGGGCCGGGACACTGAACACTGAAGCTTTCTTT
once,TRBJ2-1,.,15,TRBV12-3/TRBV12-4,CASSSPGGAHNEQFF,TGTGCCAGCAGTTCCCCCGGGGGCGCCCACAATGAGCAGTTCTTC
.,TRBJ2-1,.,13,TRBV7-9,CASSAGAINEQFF,TGTGCCAGCAGCGCAGGGGCGATCAATGAGCAGTTCTTC
.,TRBJ2-5,TRBD2,15,TRBV19,CATGGASGRSETQYF,TGTGCCACCGGGGGTGCTAGCGGGAGAAGTGAGACCCAGTACTTC
.,TRBJ1-6,TRBD1,15,TRBV12-3/TRBV12-4,CASSPQGDYNSPLHF,TGTGCCAGCTCCCCGCAGGGGGACTATAATTCACCCCTCCACTTT
few,TRBJ2-3,.,12,TRBV6-1,CASSASSDTQYF,TGTGCCAGCAGTGCATCTTCAGATACGCAGTATTTT
.,TRBJ1-2,TRBD1,15,TRBV11-2,CASSARTGADYGYTF,TGTGCCAGCAGCGCGAGGACAGGGGCTGACTATGGCTACACCTTC
.,TRBJ2-7,.,15,TRBV4-1,CASSQGRLGMGEQYF,TGCGCCAGCAGCCAAGGCCGGTTAGGGATGGGCGAGCAGTACTTC
.,TRBJ2-3,.,15,TRBV5-1,CASSGGTSSTDTQYF,TGCGCCAGCAGCGGAGGAACCTCTAGCACAGATACGCAGTATTTT
.,TRBJ2-3,TRBD2,16,TRBV7-8,CASSFPASGGKDTQYF,TGTGCCAGCAGCTTCCCGGCTAGCGGGGGGAAAGATACGCAGTATTTT
.,TRBJ1-2,.,15,TRBV30,CAWSVSSIGAYGYTF,TGTGCCTGGAGTGTCTCCTCCATAGGGGCCTATGGCTACACCTTC
many,TRBJ2-7,.,14,TRBV30,CAWSEGWSSYEQYF,TGTGCCTGGAGTGAAGGCTGGAGCTCCTACGAGCAGTACTTC
few,TRBJ2-7,TRBD1,14,TRBV18,CASSTGTGADEQYF,TGTGCCAGCTCTACCGGGACAGGGGCAGACGAGCAGTACTTC
.,TRBJ1-1,.,14,TRBV5-1,CASSLKSGDTEAFF,TGCGCCAGCAGCTTGAAATCTGGGGACACTGAAGCTTTCTTT
few,TRBJ2-7,.,14,TRBV24-1,CATISGHHPYEQYF,TGTGCCACCATTTCTGGACATCATCCCTACGAGCAGTACTTC
.,TRBJ1-1,TRBD1,16,TRBV6-6,CASSLTGGSMNTEAFF,TGTGCCAGCAGCCTGACAGGGGGGTCCATGAACACTGAAGCTTTCTTT
few,TRBJ2-1,TRBD1,16,TRBV7-2,CASAPPGTGVVNEQFF,TGTGCCAGCGCTCCACCAGGGACAGGGGTCGTCAATGAGCAGTTCTTC
.,TRBJ2-1,.,13,TRBV29-1,CSVSPRSYNEQFF,TGCAGCGTTTCTCCACGCTCCTACAATGAGCAGTTCTTC
.,TRBJ2-5,TRBD2,14,TRBV3-1,CASSQAGGAETQYF,TGTGCCAGCAGCCAAGCGGGGGGGGCAGAGACCCAGTACTTC
.,TRBJ1-1,.,13,TRBV19,CASTLEVNTEAFF,TGTGCCAGTACCCTAGAAGTGAACACTGAAGCTTTCTTT
few,TRBJ2-2,.,12,TRBV29-1,CSVDDVGGELFF,TGCAGCGTTGATGATGTGGGCGGGGAGCTGTTTTTT
.,TRBJ2-5,TRBD2,19,TRBV5-4,CASSRRGTSGRGIVETQYF,TGTGCCAGCAGCCGCCGGGGGACTAGCGGGAGGGGGATCGTTGAGACCCAGTACTTC
many,TRBJ1-5,.,15,TRBV7-9,CASSLAGIGNQPQHF,TGTGCCAGCAGCTTAGCAGGGATTGGCAATCAGCCCCAGCATTTT
few,TRBJ2-1,.,15,TRBV5-6,CASSSGSLGYSEQFF,TGTGCCAGCAGCTCGGGATCACTGGGTTATAGTGAGCAGTTCTTC
.,TRBJ2-7,.,16,TRBV20-1,CSASGVAATIPDEQYF,TGCAGTGCTAGTGGGGTAGCGGCTACCATCCCAGACGAGCAGTACTTC
.,TRBJ2-1,TRBD2,16,TRBV7-3,CASSDSAAGGYNEQFF,TGTGCCAGCAGCGACAGTGCAGCGGGGGGTTACAATGAGCAGTTCTTC
.,TRBJ1-3,.,14,TRBV12-3/TRBV12-4,CASSLRGTGNTIYF,TGTGCCAGCAGTTTAAGGGGTACTGGAAACACCATATATTTT
few,TRBJ2-3,.,15,TRBV5-4,CASSLVSSGTDTQYF,TGTGCCAGCAGCTTGGTTAGCTCCGGCACAGATACGCAGTATTTT
many,TRBJ2-1,.,15,TRBV5-4,CASSLGGGNYNEQFF,TGTGCCAGCAGCTTGGGAGGGGGTAACTACAATGAGCAGTTCTTC
.,TRBJ2-1,.,15,TRBV19,CASHQAGSSTIEQFF,TGTGCCAGTCACCAAGCGGGCTCATCCACAATTGAGCAGTTCTTC
.,TRBJ2-4,.,14,TRBV6-5,CASSPSVAKNIQYF,TGTGCCAGCAGTCCTAGTGTCGCCAAAAACATTCAGTACTTC
.,TRBJ1-2,.,13,TRBV2,CASTLDGEGGYTF,TGTGCCAGCACTCTGGACGGCGAAGGTGGCTACACCTTC
.,TRBJ2-3,.,15,TRBV7-2,CASSPPVVRSDTQYF,TGTGCCAGCAGCCCGCCTGTAGTCCGTTCCGATACGCAGTATTTT
.,TRBJ2-1,.,16,TRBV24-1,CATSDPGSVHYNEQFF,TGTGCCACCAGTGACCCCGGTTCGGTGCATTACAATGAGCAGTTCTTC
.,TRBJ2-2,.,15,TRBV29-1,CSVAGHIMNTGELFF,TGCAGCGTTGCGGGGCACATCATGAACACCGGGGAGCTGTTTTTT
.,TRBJ2-7,.,14,TRBV5-1,CASSLVPSASEQYF,TGCGCCAGCAGCTTGGTGCCCTCGGCAAGCGAGCAGTACTTC
few,TRBJ1-2,.,15,TRBV15,CATSRDRGGNYGYTF,TGTGCCACCAGCAGAGATCGGGGGGGTAACTATGGCTACACCTTC
few,TRBJ2-7,TRBD1,13,TRBV29-1,CSAIQGAMDEQYF,TGCAGCGCTATACAGGGGGCCATGGACGAGCAGTACTTC
few,TRBJ1-1,.,10,TRBV29-1,CSVANTEAFF,TGCAGCGTTGCTAACACTGAAGCTTTCTTT
few,TRBJ2-7,.,15,TRBV11-2,CASSPSLEYTYEQYF,TGTGCCAGCAGCCCGAGCCTAGAATACACCTACGAGCAGTACTTC
.,TRBJ2-1,TRBD2,17,TRBV24-1,CATSDLASGTSYNEQFF,TGTGCCACCAGTGATTTGGCTAGCGGAACCTCCTACAATGAGCAGTTCTTC